These T cell receptor beta chains were read from a single sample in a study of T cell responses to AZD1222 COVID-19 vaccine. Sequenced by immunoSEQ multiplex PCR; TCRdb stores in-frame clones only, minus some. The sample records around 200,000 clones, approximately 92% being singletons. The sequencing used peripheral blood, collected 28 days after the second dose of the MenACWY control vaccine. All receptors come from an adult who received the MenACWY meningococcal vaccine as a control. Both conserved end residues are part of each CDR3. The D gene is left open where the match is weak. A clone size is listed for some rows: how often the clone was seen (once, few, many), or a class if it is expanded.

J	size	V	D	DNA	CDR3
TRBJ2-1	NA	TRBV28	TRBD1	TGTGCCAGCAGTTTATTGAGGGGGCCGGAGTTCTTC	CASSLLRGPEFF
TRBJ1-2	NA	TRBV5-4	NA	TGTGCCGGCAAACTGAACTATGGCTACACCTTC	CAGKLNYGYTF
TRBJ2-7	NA	TRBV18	TRBD1	TGTGCCAGCTCCTCAGGACAGGGACCTTCTTACGAGCAGTACTTC	CASSSGQGPSYEQYF
TRBJ1-1	NA	TRBV19	NA	TGTGCCAGTAGTCCCTCCGGGAGACCCCCCGGAGGGGCTTTCTTT	CASSPSGRPPGGAFF
TRBJ2-7	NA	TRBV6-2/TRBV6-3	NA	TGTGCCAGCAGTTACTTCGAGTTCGAGCAGTACTTC	CASSYFEFEQYF
TRBJ1-2	NA	TRBV7-9	TRBD1	TGTGCCAGCAGCCGGAGGGGGCTCGGCTACACCTTC	CASSRRGLGYTF
TRBJ1-1	NA	TRBV7-9	NA	TGTGCCAGCAGCTTATATGCGAACCCTGAAGCTTTCTTT	CASSLYANPEAFF
TRBJ1-6	NA	TRBV5-4	NA	TGTGCCAGCAGCTTCCAGGGCTATAATTCACCCCTCCACTTT	CASSFQGYNSPLHF
TRBJ2-7	NA	TRBV7-2	NA	TGTGCCAGCAGCCCGACGGCGGGGCGGGGAACCGAGCAGTACTTC	CASSPTAGRGTEQYF
TRBJ2-1	NA	TRBV7-2	TRBD2	TGTGCCAGCAGCCTAAGCGGGGGGGCCTACAATGAGCAGTTCTTC	CASSLSGGAYNEQFF
TRBJ2-1	NA	TRBV28	TRBD1	TGTGCCAGCAGTTCAGGGACAGCTCGCTCCTACAATGAGCAGTTCTTC	CASSSGTARSYNEQFF
TRBJ1-2	NA	TRBV18	TRBD1	TGTGCCAGCTCACCACCGAGTGGGGACAGGGTTTCGGGCTACACCTTC	CASSPPSGDRVSGYTF
TRBJ1-1	NA	TRBV7-8	NA	TGTGCCAGCAGCTTCATGAACACTGAAGCTTTCTTT	CASSFMNTEAFF
TRBJ1-2	NA	TRBV7-8	NA	TGTGCCAGCAGCCCGGACATTACTTATGGCTACACCTTC	CASSPDITYGYTF
TRBJ1-1	NA	TRBV7-2	NA	TGTGCCAGCAGCGGCTGGGGTCGGTACACTGAAGCTTTCTTT	CASSGWGRYTEAFF
TRBJ2-7	NA	TRBV13	NA	TGTGCCAGCAGCGTGCGCAGGTCCCCCTACGAGCAGTACTTC	CASSVRRSPYEQYF
TRBJ2-3	NA	TRBV4-1	NA	TGCGCCAGCAGCCAAGATTCGGGGGTGCGGGGGCCCACAGATACGCAGTATTTT	CASSQDSGVRGPTDTQYF
TRBJ2-3	NA	TRBV7-8	NA	TGTGCCAGCACCAACAGGGTTGATACGCAGTATTTT	CASTNRVDTQYF
TRBJ1-5	NA	TRBV6-5	TRBD1	TGTGCCAGCAGCCCCCGGGACAGGGCTCAGCCCCAGCATTTT	CASSPRDRAQPQHF
TRBJ1-2	NA	TRBV27	NA	TGTGCCAGCAGTCCCGCGGCCTTCAGGGATCCGTCGGGGGGCTACACCTTC	CASSPAAFRDPSGGYTF
TRBJ1-5	NA	TRBV6-5	TRBD1	TGTGCCAGCAGTCCCGACAGGGGGCGGAATCAGCCCCAGCATTTT	CASSPDRGRNQPQHF
TRBJ1-2	once	TRBV19	NA	TGTGCCAGTGGAGGAGACCTGGCAGTCAACTCTAACTATGGCTACACCTTC	CASGGDLAVNSNYGYTF
TRBJ2-3	NA	TRBV7-2	NA	TGTGCCAGCAGCTGGGGGGGCGCGACAGATACGCAGTATTTT	CASSWGGATDTQYF
TRBJ1-2	NA	TRBV6-6	NA	TGTGCCAGCAGCCGGGACTTATATGGCTACACCTTC	CASSRDLYGYTF
TRBJ1-5	few	TRBV18	NA	TGTGCCAGCTCACCCACCTCGGGGGGGGCTCGAAATCAGCCCCAGCATTTT	CASSPTSGGARNQPQHF
TRBJ1-3	NA	TRBV7-9	NA	TGTGCCAGCAGCTTACCACGGGCTGGAAACACCATATATTTT	CASSLPRAGNTIYF
TRBJ2-7	once	TRBV7-2	NA	TGTGCCAGCAGCTTAGCCCGACTAGGGGGATACGAGCAGTACTTC	CASSLARLGGYEQYF
TRBJ1-1	NA	TRBV3-1/TRBV3-2	NA	TGTGCCAGCAGCCCCGGGCTTCCGGGGGGTAACACTGAAGCTTTCTTT	CASSPGLPGGNTEAFF
TRBJ1-1	NA	TRBV6-5	NA	TGTGCCAGCGCGTCTAAAGGGAACACTGAAGCTTTCTTT	CASASKGNTEAFF
TRBJ2-1	NA	TRBV7-2	NA	TGTGCCAGTAGTCTGAGGGGGGCCTACAATGAGCAGTTCTTC	CASSLRGAYNEQFF
TRBJ2-7	NA	TRBV19	NA	TGTGCCAGTAGTATTGGGCAGAACTACGAGCAGTACTTC	CASSIGQNYEQYF
TRBJ1-2	NA	TRBV28	NA	TGTGCCAGCAGTTTATTCGAGGGCAGCGTCTATGGCTACACCTTC	CASSLFEGSVYGYTF
TRBJ2-5	NA	TRBV9	NA	TGTGCCAGCAGCGTGGGGGGCGGAGCGACCCAGTACTTC	CASSVGGGATQYF
TRBJ1-4	NA	TRBV25-1	NA	TGTGCCAGCAATCAGACCTCGGGTAATGAAAAACTGTTTTTT	CASNQTSGNEKLFF
TRBJ1-2	NA	TRBV3-1/TRBV3-2	NA	TGTGCCAGCAGCCAAAAAACCGGCAGGGGTGATGGCTACACCTTC	CASSQKTGRGDGYTF
TRBJ2-3	NA	TRBV7-9	TRBD2	TGTGCCAGCAGCTCGACTAGCGGGGGATCAGATACGCAGTATTTT	CASSSTSGGSDTQYF
TRBJ1-2	NA	TRBV5-5	TRBD1	TGTGCCAGCAGCCGGACAGGGGGTTACTATGGCTACACCTTC	CASSRTGGYYGYTF
TRBJ1-6	NA	TRBV9	NA	TGTGCCAGCAGCGCCCACCTTAGCTCCTATAATTCACCCCTCCACTTT	CASSAHLSSYNSPLHF
TRBJ2-2	NA	TRBV12-3/TRBV12-4	NA	TGTGCCAGCACCCCAGTGACCGGGGAGCTGTTTTTT	CASTPVTGELFF
TRBJ2-1	few	TRBV19	NA	TGTGCCAGTAGTGACAGATACAATGAGCAGTTCTTC	CASSDRYNEQFF
TRBJ1-1	NA	TRBV19	NA	TGTGCCAGTATTGCCTGGGCTTCCACTGAAGCTTTCTTT	CASIAWASTEAFF
TRBJ1-3	NA	TRBV6-5	NA	TGTGCCAGCAGTTACTCCCGACGGTTCTCTGGAAACACCATATATTTT	CASSYSRRFSGNTIYF
TRBJ2-1	NA	TRBV7-3	NA	TGTGCCAGCAGCCCCTTGGGAGGGCAGTTCTTC	CASSPLGGQFF
TRBJ1-6	NA	TRBV30	NA	TGTGCCTGGAGTGTGATCGACAGTTCACCCCTCCACTTT	CAWSVIDSSPLHF
TRBJ2-1	NA	TRBV6-6	TRBD1	TGTGCCAGCAGTTACCTACAGGGGAATGAGCAGTTCTTC	CASSYLQGNEQFF
TRBJ1-2	NA	TRBV30	TRBD1	TGTGCCTGGAACTGGGACAGGGGGTCCTATGGCTACACCTTC	CAWNWDRGSYGYTF
TRBJ1-2	NA	TRBV5-5	TRBD1	TGTGCCAGCAGCTTGGGGCCCGGGACAGGGTTCGGTGGCTACACCTTC	CASSLGPGTGFGGYTF
TRBJ2-2	NA	TRBV6-5	NA	TGTGCCAGCAGTTACCCGTTAGGGGGAAACACCGGGGAGCTGTTTTTT	CASSYPLGGNTGELFF
TRBJ1-2	NA	TRBV3-1/TRBV3-2	NA	TGTGCCAGCAGCCAAGATCGTTACAGGGACCACTATGGCTACACCTTC	CASSQDRYRDHYGYTF
TRBJ1-2	NA	TRBV24-1	TRBD1	TGTGCCACCAGTGATTCCGGTATGCAGGGGGCAGGTGGCTACACCTTC	CATSDSGMQGAGGYTF
TRBJ1-2	NA	TRBV7-2	NA	TGTGCCAGCAGCTTCTACGCGGACAAGGCCCATGGCTACACCTTC	CASSFYADKAHGYTF
TRBJ1-2	NA	TRBV2	NA	TGTGCCAGCAGGGCCGGACAGTTTTATGGCTACACCTTC	CASRAGQFYGYTF
TRBJ1-1	NA	TRBV6-6	NA	TGTGCCAGCCTACAGATTGGTGGCACTGAAGCTTTCTTT	CASLQIGGTEAFF
TRBJ1-2	NA	TRBV27	NA	TGTGCCAGCAGTTTGATTGGGTCAGCCTATGGCTACACCTTC	CASSLIGSAYGYTF